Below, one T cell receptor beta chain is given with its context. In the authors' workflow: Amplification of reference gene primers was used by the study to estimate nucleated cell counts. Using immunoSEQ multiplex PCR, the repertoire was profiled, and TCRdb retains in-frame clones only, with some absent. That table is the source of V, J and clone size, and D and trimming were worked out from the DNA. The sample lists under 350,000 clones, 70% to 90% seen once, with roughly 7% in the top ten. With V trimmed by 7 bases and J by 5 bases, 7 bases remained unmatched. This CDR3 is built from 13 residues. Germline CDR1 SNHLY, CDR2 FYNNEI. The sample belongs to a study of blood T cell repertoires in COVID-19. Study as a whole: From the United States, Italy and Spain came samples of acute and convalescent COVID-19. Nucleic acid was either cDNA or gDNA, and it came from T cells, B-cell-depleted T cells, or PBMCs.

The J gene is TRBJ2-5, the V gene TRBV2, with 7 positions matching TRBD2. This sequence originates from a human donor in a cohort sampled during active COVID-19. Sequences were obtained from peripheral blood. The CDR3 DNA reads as TGTGCCAGCACCGACGGGGGGAGGGAGACCCAGTACTTC. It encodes CASTDGGRETQYF.